The rows below give T cell receptor beta chains drawn from one sample of a study of shared clonotypes between healthy human individuals. Clones were sequenced by immunoSEQ multiplex PCR, and TCRdb holds only the in-frame ones, with some missing. The table records about half a million clones, more than 75% of them present only once. Sequences were obtained from PBMCs. Receptors were obtained from a middle-aged woman in good health. Some clones in this sample may be carry-over from other donors' samples. The CDR3 runs from the conserved cysteine through the conserved F or W. A D gene is named only where the DNA matches it firmly. Expanded clones are given a class, and other clones once, few, many or no size at all.

D: TRBD1; J: TRBJ1-2; size: .; length: 15; V: TRBV27; CDR3: CASSSAGTGTSGYTF; DNA: TGTGCCAGCAGTTCCGCCGGGACAGGGACATCTGGCTACACCTTC
D: .; J: TRBJ2-7; size: .; length: 13; V: TRBV4-1; CDR3: CASSHMLRYEQYF; DNA: TGCGCCAGCAGCCACATGCTTCGCTACGAGCAGTACTTC
D: TRBD1; J: TRBJ2-1; size: .; length: 16; V: TRBV4-2; CDR3: CASSEGASEDHNEQFF; DNA: TGTGCCAGCAGCGAGGGGGCCAGCGAGGACCACAATGAGCAGTTCTTC
D: .; J: TRBJ2-2; size: .; length: 15; V: TRBV11-2; CDR3: CASSPHGVAEGELFF; DNA: TGTGCCAGCAGCCCCCACGGGGTAGCGGAAGGGGAGCTGTTTTTT
D: TRBD2; J: TRBJ2-2; size: .; length: 17; V: TRBV7-2; CDR3: CASSLDLAGGLSGELFF; DNA: TGTGCCAGCAGCTTGGATCTAGCGGGAGGGCTATCGGGGGAGCTGTTTTTT
D: TRBD1; J: TRBJ1-1; size: .; length: 13; V: TRBV5-1; CDR3: CASRGDSGTEAFF; DNA: TGCGCCAGCAGGGGGGACAGTGGCACTGAAGCTTTCTTT
D: TRBD2; J: TRBJ2-4; size: .; length: 14; V: TRBV5-1; CDR3: CASSSTSGSGIQYF; DNA: TGCGCCAGCAGCTCTACTAGCGGGAGTGGCATTCAGTACTTC
D: TRBD2; J: TRBJ2-7; size: .; length: 17; V: TRBV7-8; CDR3: CASSLSRLAATSYEQYF; DNA: TGTGCCAGCAGCCTATCCAGACTAGCGGCTACCTCCTACGAGCAGTACTTC
D: TRBD1; J: TRBJ2-3; size: once; length: 13; V: TRBV7-2; CDR3: CASSPLSRDRVDF; DNA: TGTGCCAGCAGCCCCCTCTCTCGAGACAGGGTTGATTTT
D: TRBD2; J: TRBJ2-7; size: .; length: 16; V: TRBV4-1; CDR3: CASSQVVSGGSYEQYF; DNA: TGCGCCAGCAGCCAGGTTGTGAGCGGGGGTTCCTACGAGCAGTACTTC
D: .; J: TRBJ1-1; size: .; length: 15; V: TRBV7-8; CDR3: CASSLRGQSGTEAFF; DNA: TGTGCCAGCAGCTTACGTGGACAGTCGGGCACTGAAGCTTTCTTT
D: TRBD1; J: TRBJ1-2; size: .; length: 13; V: TRBV28; CDR3: CASSATGNYGYTF; DNA: TGTGCCAGCAGTGCGACAGGGAACTATGGCTACACCTTC
D: .; J: TRBJ1-2; size: once; length: 14; V: TRBV9; CDR3: CASSVAAGSYGYTF; DNA: TGTGCCAGCAGCGTAGCGGCAGGGAGCTATGGCTACACCTTC
D: .; J: TRBJ2-3; size: .; length: 15; V: TRBV6-1; CDR3: CASIPGRAHTDTQYF; DNA: TGTGCCAGCATCCCTGGCCGGGCCCACACAGATACGCAGTATTTT
D: .; J: TRBJ2-5; size: few; length: 14; V: TRBV5-6; CDR3: CASSWTGPTETQYF; DNA: TGTGCCAGCAGCTGGACGGGTCCCACAGAGACCCAGTACTTC
D: .; J: TRBJ2-7; size: few; length: 16; V: TRBV15; CDR3: CATSRDIGGSSYEQYF; DNA: TGTGCCACCAGCAGAGATATTGGGGGTAGCTCCTACGAGCAGTACTTC
D: .; J: TRBJ1-3; size: .; length: 13; V: TRBV13; CDR3: CASSSRTANTIYF; DNA: TGTGCCAGCAGCAGCCGGACGGCGAACACCATATATTTT
D: .; J: TRBJ2-3; size: .; length: 12; V: TRBV18; CDR3: CASSLSTDTQYF; DNA: TGTGCCAGCTCACTTAGCACAGATACGCAGTATTTT
D: TRBD2; J: TRBJ2-1; size: .; length: 10; V: TRBV4-2; CDR3: CASGSSGQFF; DNA: TGTGCCAGCGGATCTAGCGGGCAGTTCTTC
D: TRBD2; J: TRBJ2-5; size: once; length: 16; V: TRBV7-2; CDR3: CASSLVGRVLRETQYF; DNA: TGTGCCAGCAGCTTAGTCGGGAGGGTACTTCGAGAGACCCAGTACTTC
D: .; J: TRBJ2-5; size: .; length: 13; V: TRBV15; CDR3: CATSRGAIQTQYF; DNA: TGTGCCACCAGCAGGGGGGCCATCCAGACCCAGTACTTC
D: TRBD1; J: TRBJ2-5; size: .; length: 15; V: TRBV5-6; CDR3: CASSLYTGGGETQYF; DNA: TGTGCCAGCAGCTTGTATACAGGGGGCGGGGAGACCCAGTACTTC
D: .; J: TRBJ2-7; size: .; length: 13; V: TRBV30; CDR3: CAWSARLNGEQYF; DNA: TGTGCCTGGAGTGCGCGCCTCAATGGCGAGCAGTACTTC
D: .; J: TRBJ2-7; size: once; length: 15; V: TRBV4-1; CDR3: CASSRSGTQDYEQYF; DNA: TGCGCCAGCAGCCGCTCCGGGACACAGGACTACGAGCAGTACTTC
D: TRBD1; J: TRBJ1-4; size: few; length: 13; V: TRBV10-3; CDR3: CAIRDRDGEKLFF; DNA: TGTGCCATTAGAGACAGGGACGGTGAAAAACTGTTTTTT
D: .; J: TRBJ2-7; size: .; length: 12; V: TRBV2; CDR3: CASSDRHYEQYF; DNA: TGTGCCAGCAGTGACAGGCACTACGAGCAGTACTTC
D: .; J: TRBJ1-5; size: .; length: 17; V: TRBV21-1; CDR3: CASSKPHPGTADQPQHF; DNA: TGTGCCAGCAGCAAACCCCACCCCGGGACAGCCGATCAGCCCCAGCATTTT
D: .; J: TRBJ2-1; size: .; length: 13; V: TRBV29-1; CDR3: CSVRGTYYNEQFF; DNA: TGCAGCGTCCGGGGCACCTACTACAATGAGCAGTTCTTC
D: TRBD2; J: TRBJ2-1; size: .; length: 16; V: TRBV7-3; CDR3: CASSLSRTSSYNEQFF; DNA: TGTGCCAGCAGCTTAAGCAGGACTAGCTCCTACAATGAGCAGTTCTTC
D: .; J: TRBJ2-2; size: .; length: 14; V: TRBV19; CDR3: CASSIQANTGELFF; DNA: TGTGCCAGTAGTATTCAGGCGAACACCGGGGAGCTGTTTTTT
D: TRBD1; J: TRBJ2-7; size: once; length: 15; V: TRBV7-2; CDR3: CASSTGQGSFYEQYF; DNA: TGTGCCAGCAGCACTGGACAGGGCTCTTTCTACGAGCAGTACTTC
D: .; J: TRBJ1-3; size: .; length: 15; V: TRBV4-1; CDR3: CASSPNRDSGNTIYF; DNA: TGCGCCAGCAGCCCCAACAGGGACTCTGGAAACACCATATATTTT
D: .; J: TRBJ2-7; size: .; length: 13; V: TRBV4-3; CDR3: CASSRMHNDEQYF; DNA: TGCGCCAGCAGCCGCATGCACAACGACGAGCAGTACTTC
D: .; J: TRBJ2-7; size: .; length: 13; V: TRBV7-6; CDR3: CASSLVAGYEQYF; DNA: TGTGCCAGCAGCTTAGTCGCGGGGTACGAGCAGTACTTC
D: .; J: TRBJ1-4; size: .; length: 12; V: TRBV2; CDR3: CASSWEGEKLFF; DNA: TGTGCCAGCAGTTGGGAGGGGGAAAAACTGTTTTTT
D: .; J: TRBJ1-2; size: .; length: 18; V: TRBV28; CDR3: CASSFPDHPALQLEGYTF; DNA: TGTGCCAGCAGTTTCCCGGACCACCCGGCTCTTCAGTTGGAGGGCTACACCTTC
D: .; J: TRBJ2-7; size: once; length: 13; V: TRBV11-2; CDR3: CASSFTRVYEQYF; DNA: TGTGCCAGCAGCTTTACCAGGGTATACGAGCAGTACTTC
D: .; J: TRBJ1-1; size: .; length: 11; V: TRBV29-1; CDR3: CSVGAGGEAFF; DNA: TGCAGCGTTGGAGCCGGGGGTGAAGCTTTCTTT
D: .; J: TRBJ2-5; size: .; length: 12; V: TRBV27; CDR3: CASRDKQETQYF; DNA: TGTGCCAGCAGAGACAAGCAAGAGACCCAGTACTTC
D: TRBD2; J: TRBJ2-3; size: .; length: 16; V: TRBV19; CDR3: CASSVYASGSGDTQYF; DNA: TGTGCCAGTAGTGTATACGCTAGCGGGAGTGGAGATACGCAGTATTTT
D: TRBD1; J: TRBJ2-2; size: .; length: 16; V: TRBV5-1; CDR3: CASSLALGQGTGELFF; DNA: TGCGCCAGCAGCTTGGCGCTGGGACAGGGCACCGGGGAGCTGTTTTTT
D: .; J: TRBJ2-7; size: .; length: 9; V: TRBV28; CDR3: CWANNEQYF; DNA: TGTTGGGCGAATAACGAGCAGTACTTC